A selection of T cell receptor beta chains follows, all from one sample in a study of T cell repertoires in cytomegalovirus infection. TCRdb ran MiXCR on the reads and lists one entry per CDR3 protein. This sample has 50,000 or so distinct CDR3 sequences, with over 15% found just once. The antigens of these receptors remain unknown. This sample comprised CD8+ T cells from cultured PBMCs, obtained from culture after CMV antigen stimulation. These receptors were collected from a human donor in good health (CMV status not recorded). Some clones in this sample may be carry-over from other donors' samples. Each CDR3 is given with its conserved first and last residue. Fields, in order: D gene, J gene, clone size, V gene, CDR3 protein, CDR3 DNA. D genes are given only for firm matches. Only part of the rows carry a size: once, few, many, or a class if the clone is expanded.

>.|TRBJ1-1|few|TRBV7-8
CASSLALGSGSTEAFF
TGTGCCAGCAGCTTAGCGTTGGGATCAGGGAGCACTGAAGCTTTCTTT
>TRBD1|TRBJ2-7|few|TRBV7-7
CASSSGTGYFDEQYF
TGTGCCAGCAGCTCCGGGACAGGCTACTTCGACGAGCAGTACTTC
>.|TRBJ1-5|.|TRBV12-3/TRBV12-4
CASSRPGPQHF
TGTGCCAGCAGTCGACCGGGGCCCCAGCATTTT
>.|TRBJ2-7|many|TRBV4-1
CASSQIWDRGYNEQYF
TGCGCCAGCAGCCAAATTTGGGACCGGGGTTACAACGAGCAGTACTTC
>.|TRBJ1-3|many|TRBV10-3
CAISESFDSQNTIYF
TGTGCCATCAGTGAGTCCTTCGACAGCCAAAACACCATATATTTT
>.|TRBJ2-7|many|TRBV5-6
CASSFGGGYEQYF
TGTGCCAGCAGCTTTGGGGGAGGCTACGAGCAGTACTTC
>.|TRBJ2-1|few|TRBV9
CARPNWDEQFF
TGTGCCAGACCCAACTGGGATGAGCAGTTCTTC
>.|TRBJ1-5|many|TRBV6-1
CASKSDGNSNQPQHF
TGTGCCAGCAAATCGGACGGAAATAGCAATCAGCCCCAGCATTTT
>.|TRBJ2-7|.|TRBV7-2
CASSLTGGFSYEQYF
TGTGCCAGCAGCCTCACCGGCGGCTTCTCCTACGAGCAGTACTTC
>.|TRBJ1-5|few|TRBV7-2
CASSLVGEGQPQHF
TGTGCCAGCAGCTTAGTAGGGGAAGGTCAGCCCCAGCATTTT
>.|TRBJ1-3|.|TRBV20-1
CSAWTAKGSGNTIYF
TGCAGTGCCTGGACAGCAAAAGGTTCTGGAAACACCATATATTTT
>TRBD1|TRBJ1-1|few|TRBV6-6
CASHPLGQVNTEAFF
TGTGCCAGCCACCCCCTAGGACAGGTGAACACTGAAGCTTTCTTT
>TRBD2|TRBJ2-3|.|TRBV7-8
CASSLVAASGGVTDTQYF
TGTGCCAGCAGCTTAGTCGCGGCTAGCGGGGGAGTTACAGATACGCAGTATTTT
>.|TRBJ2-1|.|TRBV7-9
CASSLAPEQFF
TGTGCCAGCAGCTTAGCGCCTGAGCAGTTCTTC
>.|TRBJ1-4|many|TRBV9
CASAGGNEKLFF
TGTGCCAGCGCCGGGGGTAATGAAAAACTGTTTTTT
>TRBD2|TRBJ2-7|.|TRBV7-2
CASRNGGAYEQYF
TGTGCCAGCAGAAACGGGGGGGCCTACGAGCAGTACTTC
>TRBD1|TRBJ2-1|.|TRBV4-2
CASSQSPPRDRGRGEQFF
TGTGCCAGCAGCCAATCCCCGCCCCGGGACAGGGGAAGAGGCGAGCAGTTCTTC
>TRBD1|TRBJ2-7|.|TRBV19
CASSWRTGLEQYF
TGTGCCAGTAGTTGGAGGACAGGTTTGGAGCAGTACTTC
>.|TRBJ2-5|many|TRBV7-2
CASSRPLHQETQYF
TGTGCCAGCAGCCGCCCTCTGCACCAAGAGACCCAGTACTTC
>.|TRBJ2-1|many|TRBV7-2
CASSSQFGNEQFF
TGTGCCAGCAGCTCTCAGTTTGGCAATGAGCAGTTCTTC
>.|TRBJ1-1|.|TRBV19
CASSIGGIPLNTEAFF
TGTGCCAGTAGTATTGGTGGTATTCCTCTGAACACTGAAGCTTTCTTT
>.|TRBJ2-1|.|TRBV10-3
CAISGGQGEQFF
TGTGCCATCAGTGGAGGGCAGGGTGAGCAGTTCTTC
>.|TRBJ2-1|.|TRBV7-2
CASSPRGSSYNEQFF
TGTGCCAGCAGCCCTAGGGGCAGCTCCTACAATGAGCAGTTCTTC
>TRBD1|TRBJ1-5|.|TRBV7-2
CASSLGGDRRVQPQHF
TGTGCCAGCAGCTTAGGAGGGGACAGGCGGGTGCAGCCCCAGCATTTT
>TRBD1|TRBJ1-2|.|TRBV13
CASSPGQGGSYTF
TGTGCCAGCAGCCCGGGACAGGGTGGTAGCTACACCTTC
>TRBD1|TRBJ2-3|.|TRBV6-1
CASSEETGGIDTQYF
TGTGCCAGCAGTGAAGAGACAGGGGGCATAGATACGCAGTATTTT
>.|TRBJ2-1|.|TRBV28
CASTFLGGLNEQFF
TGTGCCAGCACTTTTTTGGGGGGTCTCAATGAGCAGTTCTTC
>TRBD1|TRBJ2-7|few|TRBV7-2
CASSFNTGGNEQYF
TGTGCCAGCAGCTTTAATACAGGGGGAAACGAGCAGTACTTC
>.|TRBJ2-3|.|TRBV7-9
CASSSNNPLATVTDTQYF
TGTGCCAGCAGCTCGAACAATCCCCTAGCGACGGTTACAGATACGCAGTATTTT
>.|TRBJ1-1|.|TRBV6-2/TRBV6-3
CASSYSGAEAFF
TGTGCCAGCAGTTACAGCGGAGCTGAAGCTTTCTTT
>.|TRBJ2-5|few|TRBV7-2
CTSSLGLSGQETQYF
TGTACCAGCAGCTTAGGCCTTTCGGGTCAAGAGACCCAGTACTTC
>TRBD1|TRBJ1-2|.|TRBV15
CATSRDRGALNYGYTF
TGTGCCACCAGCAGGGACAGGGGCGCGTTAAACTATGGCTACACCTTC
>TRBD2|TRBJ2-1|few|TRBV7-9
CASSFMAGGPSNEQFF
TGTGCCAGCAGCTTTATGGCGGGAGGGCCAAGTAATGAGCAGTTCTTC
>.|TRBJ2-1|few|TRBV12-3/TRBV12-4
CASSLSGANNEQFF
TGTGCCAGCAGTTTATCGGGGGCCAACAATGAGCAGTTCTTC
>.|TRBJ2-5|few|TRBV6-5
CASSDKGHTQETQYF
TGTGCCAGCAGTGATAAGGGACACACACAAGAGACCCAGTACTTC
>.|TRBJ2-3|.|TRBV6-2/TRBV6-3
CASRGESVTDTQYF
TGTGCCAGCAGGGGGGAGAGCGTCACAGATACGCAGTATTTT
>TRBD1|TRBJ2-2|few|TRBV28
CASSLWGQSTGELFF
TGTGCCAGCAGTTTATGGGGACAGTCCACCGGGGAGCTGTTTTTT
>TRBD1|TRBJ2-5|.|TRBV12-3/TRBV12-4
CASSKRQGMGETQYF
TGTGCCAGCAGTAAAAGACAGGGGATGGGAGAGACCCAGTACTTC
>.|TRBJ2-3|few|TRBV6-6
CASSYLLAGDTQYF
TGTGCCAGCAGTTACTTACTGGCAGGAGATACGCAGTATTTT